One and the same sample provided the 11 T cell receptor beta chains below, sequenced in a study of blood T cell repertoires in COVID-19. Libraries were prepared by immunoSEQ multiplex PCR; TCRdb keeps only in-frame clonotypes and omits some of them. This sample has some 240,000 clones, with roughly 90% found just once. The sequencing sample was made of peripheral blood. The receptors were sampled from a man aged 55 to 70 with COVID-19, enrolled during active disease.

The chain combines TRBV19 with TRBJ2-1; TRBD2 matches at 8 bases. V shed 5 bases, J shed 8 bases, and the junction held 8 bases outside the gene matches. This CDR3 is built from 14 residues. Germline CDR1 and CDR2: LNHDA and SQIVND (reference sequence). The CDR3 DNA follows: TGTGCCAGTAGTTTCGGGGGGGGGCCTGATGAGCAGTTCTTC. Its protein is CASSFGGGPDEQFF. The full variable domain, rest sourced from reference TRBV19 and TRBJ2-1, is DGGITQSPKYLFRKEGQNVTLSCEQNLNHDAMYWYRQDPGQGLRLIYYSQIVNDFQKGDIAEGYSVSREKKESFPLTVTSAQKNPTAFYLCASSFGGGPDEQFFGPGTRLTVL.

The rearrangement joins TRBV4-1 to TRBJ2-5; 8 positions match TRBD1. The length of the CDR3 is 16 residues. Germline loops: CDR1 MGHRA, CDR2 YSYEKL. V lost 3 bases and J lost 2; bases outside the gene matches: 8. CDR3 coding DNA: TGCGCCAGCAGCCAGGACAGGGTAGGAGGGCAAGAGACCCAGTACTTC. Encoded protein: CASSQDRVGGQETQYF.

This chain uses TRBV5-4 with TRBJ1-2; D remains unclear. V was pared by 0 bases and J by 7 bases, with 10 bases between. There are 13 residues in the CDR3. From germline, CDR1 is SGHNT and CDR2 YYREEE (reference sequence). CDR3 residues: CASSLAGVGGYTF. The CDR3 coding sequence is TGTGCCAGCAGCTTGGCCGGGGTAGGTGGCTACACCTTC.

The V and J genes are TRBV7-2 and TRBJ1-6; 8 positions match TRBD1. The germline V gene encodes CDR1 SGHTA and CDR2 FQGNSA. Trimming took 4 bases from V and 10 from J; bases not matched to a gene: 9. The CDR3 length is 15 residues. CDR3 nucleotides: TGTGCCAGCAGCTCCTACAGGGGGAGCAGATCACCCCTCCACTTT. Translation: CASSSYRGSRSPLHF.

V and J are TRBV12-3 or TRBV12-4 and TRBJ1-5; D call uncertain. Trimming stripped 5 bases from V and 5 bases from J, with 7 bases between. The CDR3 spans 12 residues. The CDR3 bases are TGTGCCAGCAGTCTAACTTATCAGCCCCAGCATTTT. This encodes CASSLTYQPQHF.

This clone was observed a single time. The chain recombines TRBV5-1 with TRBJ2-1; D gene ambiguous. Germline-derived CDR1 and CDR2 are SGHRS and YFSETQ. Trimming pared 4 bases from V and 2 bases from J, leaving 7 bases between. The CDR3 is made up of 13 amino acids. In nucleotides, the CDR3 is TGCGCCAGCAGCATCGACACCTACAATGAGCAGTTCTTC. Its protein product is CASSIDTYNEQFF. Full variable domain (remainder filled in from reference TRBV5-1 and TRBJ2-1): KAGVTQTPRYLIKTRGQQVTLSCSPISGHRSVSWYQQTPGQGLQFLFEYFSETQRNKGNFPGRFSGRQFSNSRSEMNVSTLELGDSALYLCASSIDTYNEQFFGPGTRLTVL.

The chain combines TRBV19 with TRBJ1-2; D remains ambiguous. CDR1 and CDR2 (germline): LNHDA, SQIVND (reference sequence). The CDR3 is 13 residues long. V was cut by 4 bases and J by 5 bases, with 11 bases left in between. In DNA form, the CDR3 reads TGTGCCAGTAGTAGCTCGGCAGGATATGGCTACACCTTC. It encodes CASSSSAGYGYTF. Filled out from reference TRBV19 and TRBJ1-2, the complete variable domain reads DGGITQSPKYLFRKEGQNVTLSCEQNLNHDAMYWYRQDPGQGLRLIYYSQIVNDFQKGDIAEGYSVSREKKESFPLTVTSAQKNPTAFYLCASSSSAGYGYTFGSGTRLTVV.

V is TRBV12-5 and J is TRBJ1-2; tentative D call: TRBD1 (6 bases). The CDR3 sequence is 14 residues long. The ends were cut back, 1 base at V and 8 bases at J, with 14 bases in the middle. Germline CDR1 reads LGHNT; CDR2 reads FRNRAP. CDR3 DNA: TGTGCTAGTGGTTTGGGAGACAGGAATATGGGCTACACCTTC. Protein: CASGLGDRNMGYTF.

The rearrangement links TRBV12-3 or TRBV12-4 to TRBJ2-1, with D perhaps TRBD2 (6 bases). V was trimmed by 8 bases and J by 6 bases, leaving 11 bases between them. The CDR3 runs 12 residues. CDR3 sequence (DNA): TGTGCCAGCGGGGGGACGGGCAATGAGCAGTTCTTC. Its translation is CASGGTGNEQFF.

The CDR3 coding sequence is TGTGCCAGCAGCCAGACAGGGGCGGGTCAGCCCCAGCATTTT. It yields the protein CASSQTGAGQPQHF. This chain links TRBV3-1 (or the pseudogene TRBV3-2) with TRBJ1-5; 8 bases align to TRBD1. The trim removed 3 bases at V and 6 bases at J, leaving 4 bases unmatched. Germline V gene sequence: CDR1 LGHDT, CDR2 YNNKEL (reference sequence). The CDR3 has 14 residues.

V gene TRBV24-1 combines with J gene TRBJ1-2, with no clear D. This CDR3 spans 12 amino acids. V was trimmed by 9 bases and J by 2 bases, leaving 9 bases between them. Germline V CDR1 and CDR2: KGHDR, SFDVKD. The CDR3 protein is CATSPGNYGYTF. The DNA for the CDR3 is TGTGCCACCTCCCCGGGAAACTATGGCTACACCTTC.